The TCR beta chain described here comes from a study of blood T cell repertoires in COVID-19. This clone has only a few counts. Germline CDR1 and CDR2: SGDLS and YYNGEE. Trimming took off 1 base at V and 4 bases at J, with 18 bases between the two ends. The CDR3 extends over 17 amino acids. Some clones are missing from TCRdb's copy, which holds only in-frame ones; the method was immunoSEQ multiplex PCR. The data hold some 200,000 clones, with 86% observed a single time. This receptor was obtained from a woman aged 60-75 years with COVID-19, enrolled during active disease. Input material: peripheral blood. The gene calls are TRBV9 and TRBJ2-1, with TRBD1 as a possible D gene (6 bases). CDR3 sequence (DNA): TGTGCCAGCAGCGTACAGGAACAGGGAAAGGCGTACAATGAGCAGTTCTTC. Its protein is CASSVQEQGKAYNEQFF.